The present T cell receptor beta chain was sequenced within a study of T cells in Graves' hyperthyroidism and ophthalmopathy. Trimming shortened V by 1 base and J by 4 bases, and 16 bases separated the two germline ends. Germline-derived CDR1 and CDR2 are DFQATT and SNEGSKA (reference sequence). This CDR3 spans 15 amino acids. Amplification targeted TCR beta CDR3 regions from RNA transcripts. First-round RT-PCR with HTBI primers amplified the TCR CDR3 region. TCRdb used MiXCR to reprocess the multiplex PCR reads, holding one entry per CDR3 protein. The sample holds more than 350,000 distinct CDR3 sequences; about 15% are singletons and the top ten take around a third. A roughly 10 ml volume of fresh peripheral blood provided the PBMCs. The table lists this clonotype with many counts.

The J gene is TRBJ2-5, the V gene TRBV20-1; TRBD2 is a possible D gene (6 bases). The clonotype was recovered from a woman aged 25-40 years with Graves' hyperthyroidism. Sequencing was done on a sample of blood. The CDR3 spells CSARARGQVAETQYF. In DNA form, the CDR3 reads TGCAGTGCTAGAGCGCGGGGTCAAGTGGCAGAGACCCAGTACTTC.